This T cell receptor beta chain was identified during a study of beta chain features in type 1 diabetes. Germline CDR1 MDHEN, CDR2 SYDVKM. CDR3 length: 15 residues. Whole-study findings and limits: Compared with healthy donors, patients appeared to share more similar naive, central memory and regulatory TCRB repertoires.

On this clone: As yet, its antigen is unknown. The junction and the germline gene differ at one end; a read error may be behind it.

The study reverse transcribed the entire isolated RNA, so it sequenced expressed TCRB transcripts. This table comes from immunoSEQ multiplex PCR, and its TCRdb copy is limited to in-frame clones, with some not included. Of 810,000 or so clones listed, 17% were seen once; the top ten hold about 0.02%. The specimen was naive CD4+ T cells from blood. The sequence was collected from a young woman in good health. The genes are TRBV28 and TRBJ2-5; 8 bases align to TRBD1. The CDR3 sequence is CASRLWAGGAETQYF. The DNA of the CDR3 is TGTGCCAGCAGGTTATGGGCAGGGGGCGCTGAGACCCAGTACTTC.